Shown below are 7 T cell receptor beta chains from a single sample sequenced in a study of tumour-infiltrating T cells in Burkitt lymphoma. Produced via immunoSEQ multiplex PCR; TCRdb's table is partial and in-frame only. The sample holds over a thousand clones, approximately 17% seen once. The material sequenced was tumor tissue. Receptors originate from a human donor with Burkitt lymphoma.

This clone appeared a few times. J is TRBJ2-7 and V is TRBV7-2; 7 nucleotides align to TRBD2. V was clipped by 6 bases and J by 6 bases; unmatched bases: 8. The CDR3 is made up of 13 amino acids. CDR1 and CDR2 from the germline V gene are SGHTA and FQGNSA. The CDR3 reads CASRAGPGGEQYF. The CDR3 region has the DNA TGTGCCAGCAGAGCGGGGCCCGGGGGCGAGCAGTACTTC.

The V call is TRBV5-1, the J call TRBJ1-5; no firm D call. There are 15 residues in the CDR3. The V end lost 0 bases, the J end lost 0 bases, and 7 bases lay between the germline ends. Germline V CDR1 and CDR2: SGHRS, YFSETQ. CDR3 coding DNA: TGCGCCAGCAGCTTGGGTGGGTATAGCAATCAGCCCCAGCATTTT. It specifies CASSLGGYSNQPQHF.

This chain links TRBV5-1 with TRBJ2-2; D unclear. Germline V gene data show CDR1 as SGHRS and CDR2 as YFSETQ. Trimming removed 4 bases from V and 7 bases from J, with 5 bases in between. The CDR3 loop spans 11 amino acids. The CDR3 nucleotides read TGCGCCAGCAGCAGGAACGGGGAGCTGTTTTTT. It codes for CASSRNGELFF.

There are a few counts of this clone. The rearrangement joins TRBV2 to TRBJ2-1; 9 nucleotides line up with TRBD2. Losses at the gene ends were 10 bases for V and 7 bases for J; bases not matched to a gene: 17. The CDR3 has 16 residues. The germline CDR1 and CDR2 sequences are SNHLY and FYNNEI. CDR3 nucleotides: TGTGCCATATCCCCGTTAGGCGGGAGGGCCGGTAATGAGCAGTTCTTC. Translation: CAISPLGGRAGNEQFF.

This clone has more than one count but fewer than ten. This chain links TRBV18 with TRBJ2-3, with 12 positions matching TRBD2. J lost 4 bases, V lost 3 bases, and 5 bases had no gene match. The CDR3 sequence is 16 residues long. The germline gives CDR1 KGHSH, CDR2 LQKENI. Written as DNA, the CDR3 is TGTGCCAGCTCACCTAAAGGACTAGCGGGATCAGATACGCAGTATTTT. Its protein product is CASSPKGLAGSDTQYF.

The rearrangement joins TRBV5-6 to TRBJ1-1; 7 positions agree with TRBD1. This CDR3 region has 13 residues. Trimming at V came to 2 bases and at J to 5 bases, leaving 3 bases not matched to a gene. The germline V gene encodes CDR1 SGHDT and CDR2 YYEEEE. CDR3 in amino acids: CASSFKQGTEAFF. The DNA for the CDR3 is TGTGCCAGCAGCTTTAAACAGGGGACTGAAGCTTTCTTT.

V usage is TRBV4-3 and J usage is TRBJ2-7; the D gene is possibly TRBD2 (6 bases). The germline V gene encodes CDR1 LGHNA and CDR2 YSLEER. This CDR3 is 15 amino acids long. Trimming removed 0 bases from V and 6 bases from J, with 15 bases in between. The DNA of the CDR3 is TGCGCCAGCAGCCAAGATTTGGGGGGAGGTATCGAGCAGTACTTC. Protein sequence: CASSQDLGGGIEQYF.